This T cell receptor (beta chain) was captured by sequencing in a study of blood T cell repertoires in COVID-19. The overall study: PBMCs, B-cell-depleted T cells, or T cells were the source of the cDNA or gDNA that made up the material.

V shed 7 bases and J shed 5 bases, with 16 bases lying between them. The CDR3 is 14 amino acids. From germline, CDR1 is LNHDA and CDR2 SQIVND (reference sequence). Study processing details: Nucleated cell counts were estimated from reference gene primer amplification. Profiling relied on immunoSEQ multiplex PCR, and the TCRdb table lists in-frame clones only, not all of them. V, J and clone size are those of that table, while D and trimming were read from the DNA. This table holds 110,000 or so clones, more than 80% found once. This receptor was obtained from a woman in her forties or fifties with acute or convalescent COVID-19. Input material: peripheral blood. The genes are TRBV19 and TRBJ2-3, with a possible D match to TRBD2 (5 bases). CDR3 protein: CASTMGVAEDTQYF. The CDR3, as DNA: TGTGCCAGTACCATGGGAGTAGCCGAAGATACGCAGTATTTT.